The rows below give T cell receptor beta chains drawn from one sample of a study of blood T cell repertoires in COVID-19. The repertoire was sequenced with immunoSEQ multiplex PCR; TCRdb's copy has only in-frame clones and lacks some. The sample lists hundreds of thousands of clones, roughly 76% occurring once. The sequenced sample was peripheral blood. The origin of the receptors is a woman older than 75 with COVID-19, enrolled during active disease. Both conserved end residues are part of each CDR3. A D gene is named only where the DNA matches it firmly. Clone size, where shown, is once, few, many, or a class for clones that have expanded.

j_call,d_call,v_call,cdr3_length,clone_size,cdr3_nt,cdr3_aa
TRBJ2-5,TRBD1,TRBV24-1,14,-,TGTGCCACCAGTGACGGACAGGGGACGAAGACCCAGTACTTC,CATSDGQGTKTQYF
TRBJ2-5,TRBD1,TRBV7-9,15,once,TGTGCCAGCAGCTTCCAGGGGGCGCGAAAAGAGACCCAGTACTTC,CASSFQGARKETQYF
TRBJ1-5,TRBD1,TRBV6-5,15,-,TGTGCCAGCAGGAAACAGGGGGTGAACAATCAGCCCCAGCATTTT,CASRKQGVNNQPQHF
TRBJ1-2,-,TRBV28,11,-,TGTGCCAGCAGTTCCGTCTATGGCTACACCTTC,CASSSVYGYTF
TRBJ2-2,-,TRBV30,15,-,TGTGCCTGGACCAGGGGACCGGTCGGCACCGGGGAGCTGTTTTTT,CAWTRGPVGTGELFF
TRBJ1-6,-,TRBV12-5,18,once,TGTGCTAGTGGTTTGCCGGGGTTCCTTAGCTCCTATAATTCACCCCTCCACTTT,CASGLPGFLSSYNSPLHF
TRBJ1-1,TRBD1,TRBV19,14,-,TGTGCCAGTAGTAACGGACAGGTGGTACCTGAAGCTTTCTTT,CASSNGQVVPEAFF
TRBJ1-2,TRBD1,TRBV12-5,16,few,TGTGCTAGTGGTTTGGCGACAGGGTCAAGGAACTATGGCTACACCTTC,CASGLATGSRNYGYTF
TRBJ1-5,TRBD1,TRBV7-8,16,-,TGTGCCAGCAGCTTAGCGCGACAGGGGGGGGATCAGCCCCAGCATTTT,CASSLARQGGDQPQHF
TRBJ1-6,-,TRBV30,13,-,TGTGCCTGGCGCAGGGAAAATAATTCACCCCTCCACTTT,CAWRRENNSPLHF
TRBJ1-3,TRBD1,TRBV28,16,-,TGTGCCAGCAGGGGAGGACAGGTGCTCTCTGGAAACACCATATATTTT,CASRGGQVLSGNTIYF
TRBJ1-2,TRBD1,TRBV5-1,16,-,TGCGCCAGCAGCTCCCGAGAGGCAGGGGGCGGGGGCGGCTACACCTTC,CASSSREAGGGGGYTF
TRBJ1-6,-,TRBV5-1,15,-,TGCGCCAGCAGCTTGCAGTCCGCTGGTGGTTCACCCCTCCACTTT,CASSLQSAGGSPLHF
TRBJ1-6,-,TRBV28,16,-,TGTGCCAGCAGTTTATTCGCCAGGGCGGATAATTCACCCCTCCACTTT,CASSLFARADNSPLHF
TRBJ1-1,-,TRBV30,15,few,TGTGCCTGGGGCACTCCGGGAATGATGAACACTGAAGCTTTCTTT,CAWGTPGMMNTEAFF
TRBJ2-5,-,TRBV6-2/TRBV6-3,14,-,TGTGCCAGCAGTTACGTGGGGGCACGAGAGACCCAGTACTTC,CASSYVGARETQYF
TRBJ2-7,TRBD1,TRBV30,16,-,TGTGCCTGGAGTGGATTCACAGGGGATGCGTCCTACGAGCAGTACTTC,CAWSGFTGDASYEQYF
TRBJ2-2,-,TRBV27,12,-,TGTGCCAGCAGTTTACAGGGCGGGGAGCTGTTTTTT,CASSLQGGELFF
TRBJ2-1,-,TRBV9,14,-,TGTGCCAGCAGCCCGGGACTTTTCTACAATGAGCAGTTCTTC,CASSPGLFYNEQFF
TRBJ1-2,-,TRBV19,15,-,TGTGCCAGTAGTATCCGGGACAACCCAGACTATGGCTACACCTTC,CASSIRDNPDYGYTF
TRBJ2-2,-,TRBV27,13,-,TGTGCCAGCAGTCCCCAGGTCACCGGGGAGCTGTTTTTT,CASSPQVTGELFF
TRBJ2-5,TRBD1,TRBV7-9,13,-,TGTGCCAGCAGTCGACAGGGGCAAGAGACCCAGTACTTC,CASSRQGQETQYF
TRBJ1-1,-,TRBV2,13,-,TGTGCCAGCAGTACCGAAGGGGCAGGGGCAACTTTCTTT,CASSTEGAGATFF
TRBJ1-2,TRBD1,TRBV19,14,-,TGTGCCAGTAGTGCGAACGGACAGGGAGTTGGCTACACCTTT,CASSANGQGVGYTF
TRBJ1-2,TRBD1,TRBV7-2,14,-,TGTGCCAGCAGCTCGGACAGGGGGATTTATGGCTACACCTTC,CASSSDRGIYGYTF
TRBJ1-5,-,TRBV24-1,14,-,TGTGCCACCAGTATCGGGGAAGTAGGTCAGCCCCAGCATTTT,CATSIGEVGQPQHF
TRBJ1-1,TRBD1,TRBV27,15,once,TGTGCCAGCAGTTTGGACAGGGAGGAGAACACTGAAGCTTTCTTT,CASSLDREENTEAFF